Listed below are T cell receptor beta chains from one sample, sequenced in a study of blood T cell repertoires in COVID-19. Sequencing was performed with immunoSEQ multiplex PCR; in TCRdb, only in-frame clones are kept and a portion is missing. The sample holds roughly 300,000 clones, about 92% seen once. The sequencing input was PBMCs or T cells enriched from blood (not recorded which). These receptors were obtained from a woman aged 30 to 39 who had recovered from COVID-19. The CDR3 runs from the conserved cysteine through the conserved F or W. The order of the fields is clone size, D gene, V gene, J gene, CDR3 protein, CDR3 DNA. The D gene is left open where the match is weak. Clone size is shown for a subset of rows, as once, few, many or a class of expanded clone.

>-|TRBD1|TRBV27|TRBJ2-2
CASRTGQGLPSTGELFF
TGTGCCAGCAGGACAGGACAGGGCTTGCCGAGCACCGGGGAGCTGTTTTTT
>-|-|TRBV7-2|TRBJ1-3
CASSLVLTRYSGNTIYF
TGTGCCAGCAGCTTAGTTCTTACCCGCTACTCTGGAAACACCATATATTTT
>-|-|TRBV4-1|TRBJ2-3
CASSEAQYTDTQYF
TGCGCCAGCAGCGAAGCACAGTACACAGATACGCAGTATTTT
>once|-|TRBV15|TRBJ2-3
CATSRGAQGTDTQYF
TGTGCCACCAGCAGAGGAGCGCAGGGTACAGATACGCAGTATTTT
>-|TRBD1|TRBV9|TRBJ2-7
CASSVTGVGEQYF
TGTGCCAGCAGCGTAACAGGGGTAGGGGAGCAGTACTTC
>once|-|TRBV9|TRBJ2-3
CASSVGAEDTQYF
TGTGCCAGCAGCGTAGGAGCGGAAGATACGCAGTATTTT
>-|TRBD1|TRBV2|TRBJ1-2
CASSRGTANYGYTF
TGTGCCAGCAGTCGCGGGACAGCTAACTATGGCTACACCTTC
>-|TRBD2|TRBV5-1|TRBJ2-7
CASSRLGGTPFEQYF
TGCGCCAGCAGCCGTCTGGGGGGGACGCCCTTCGAGCAGTACTTC
>-|-|TRBV21-1|TRBJ1-5
CATLTGGLMRSNQPQHF
TGTGCCACCTTAACGGGGGGGCTAATGAGGAGCAATCAGCCCCAGCATTTT
>-|TRBD2|TRBV7-2|TRBJ2-5
CASSASGVWETQYF
TGTGCCAGCAGCGCCAGCGGGGTATGGGAGACCCAGTACTTC
>-|TRBD2|TRBV3-1/TRBV3-2|TRBJ2-2
CASSQVTREGSGELFF
TGTGCCAGCAGCCAAGTGACGCGGGAGGGGTCCGGGGAGCTGTTTTTT
>-|-|TRBV28|TRBJ1-2
CASSLSGWGDYGYTF
TGTGCCAGCAGTTTATCAGGTTGGGGAGACTATGGCTACACCTTC
>-|TRBD1|TRBV3-1/TRBV3-2|TRBJ2-1
CASSPGQGGKFF
TGTGCCAGCAGCCCTGGACAGGGGGGAAAGTTCTTC
>-|-|TRBV19|TRBJ1-3
CASSIVGQLSGNTIYF
TGTGCCAGTAGTATAGTAGGACAGCTCTCTGGAAACACCATATATTTT
>-|-|TRBV18|TRBJ1-4
CASSLKTDEKLFF
TGTGCCAGCTCACTGAAGACTGATGAAAAACTGTTTTTT
>few|TRBD1|TRBV5-1|TRBJ1-6
CASSRSGTDISPLHF
TGCGCCAGCAGCCGCTCCGGGACAGATATATCACCCCTCCACTTT
>-|-|TRBV30|TRBJ2-7
CAWSPPIRRGYEQYF
TGTGCCTGGAGTCCACCAATCAGGAGGGGCTACGAGCAGTACTTC
>-|-|TRBV27|TRBJ1-6
CASTGGDSPLHF
TGTGCCAGCACCGGGGGGGATTCACCCCTCCACTTT
>-|-|TRBV7-3|TRBJ1-5
CASSLRQGSGPQHF
TGTGCCAGCAGCTTACGCCAGGGTAGCGGGCCCCAGCATTTT
>-|-|TRBV2|TRBJ2-7
CASSEGGTPLYEQYF
TGTGCCAGCAGCGAAGGCGGAACGCCTCTGTACGAGCAGTACTTC
>-|TRBD1|TRBV6-5|TRBJ2-3
CASRDRVGDTQYF
TGTGCCAGCAGGGACAGGGTCGGGGATACGCAGTATTTT
>-|TRBD1|TRBV5-1|TRBJ1-2
CASSLDRNRGYTF
TGCGCCAGCAGCCTGGACAGGAATCGGGGCTACACCTTC
>-|TRBD1|TRBV13|TRBJ2-7
CASSQTGQGNLYEQYF
TGTGCCAGCAGTCAGACTGGACAGGGGAATTTGTACGAGCAGTACTTC
>-|-|TRBV4-1|TRBJ2-1
CASSQLSSYNEQFF
TGCGCCAGCAGCCAATTGAGCTCCTACAATGAGCAGTTCTTC
>few|TRBD1|TRBV4-1|TRBJ2-7
CASSQGQGAYEQYF
TGCGCCAGCAGCCAAGGGCAGGGGGCCTACGAGCAGTACTTC
>-|TRBD1|TRBV28|TRBJ1-5
CASSSGGQRHSNQPQHF
TGTGCCAGCAGTTCAGGGGGACAGCGACATAGCAATCAGCCCCAGCATTTT
>-|-|TRBV19|TRBJ1-5
CASRQSNQPQHF
TGTGCCAGTAGGCAGTCCAATCAGCCCCAGCATTTT
>-|-|TRBV19|TRBJ1-2
CASSIRENYGYTF
TGTGCCAGTAGTATCCGTGAGAACTATGGCTACACCTTC
>-|-|TRBV28|TRBJ1-2
CASSLLRGYGYTF
TGTGCCAGCAGTTTGCTCAGGGGCTATGGCTACACCTTC